This section outlines one T cell receptor (beta chain) sequence together with its context. Germline V gene data show CDR1 as SEHNR and CDR2 as FQNEAQ (reference sequence). The CDR3 spans 15 residues. V was clipped by 1 base and J by 5 bases; unmatched bases: 3. Sequencing used immunoSEQ multiplex PCR; TCRdb keeps in-frame clones, though not all of them. This sample has about 49,000 clones; over 90% occur once, and the top ten carry 0.9% to 1.1%. These data are taken from a study of blood T cell repertoires in COVID-19. This chain connects TRBV7-9 to TRBJ2-1; 9 bases are a match to TRBD2. Specimen: peripheral blood. The sequence derives from a man in his sixties with COVID-19, enrolled during active disease. The CDR3 protein is CASSLVAGGDNEQFF. Here the CDR3 DNA reads TGTGCCAGCAGCTTAGTGGCGGGGGGGGACAATGAGCAGTTCTTC.